The rows below give T cell receptor beta chains drawn from one sample of a study of identical twins. TCRdb analysed the 5' RACE reads with MiXCR anew, one entry per CDR3 protein. This sample has a few hundred thousand distinct CDR3 sequences, with over 8.5% found just once. These sequences were also reported in another study, on yellow fever vaccine responses in identical twins.

Source material: PBMCs. These receptors all stem from a young woman in good health. CDR3s include the opening cysteine and the closing phenylalanine or tryptophan. D genes are given only for firm matches. Some rows mark clone size as missing; the rest say once, few, many or name a class of expanded clone.

TRBV4-2	TRBJ1-6	.	.	CASSQDRGVNTGSPLHF	TGTGCCAGCAGCCAAGACCGAGGGGTAAACACGGGTTCACCCCTCCACTTT
TRBV28	TRBJ2-3	.	.	CASSLFTRGDTQYF	TGTGCCAGCAGTTTATTTACCAGGGGAGATACGCAGTATTTT
TRBV12-3/TRBV12-4	TRBJ2-2	.	.	CAVSAAGELFF	TGTGCCGTTTCGGCGGCCGGGGAGCTGTTTTTT
TRBV4-2	TRBJ2-3	TRBD2	few	CASSQGGLAKDTQYF	TGTGCCAGCAGCCAGGGGGGACTAGCCAAAGATACGCAGTATTTT
TRBV7-9	TRBJ2-7	.	many	CASSPAMPEYEQYF	TGTGCCAGCAGCCCCGCAATGCCCGAATACGAGCAGTACTTC
TRBV12-5	TRBJ2-6	.	.	CASGISGANVLTF	TGTGCTAGTGGGATCTCTGGGGCCAACGTCCTGACTTTC
TRBV5-1	TRBJ2-3	.	.	CASSLDLRGRPTDTQYF	TGCGCCAGCAGCTTGGATCTCCGGGGGCGCCCCACAGATACGCAGTATTTT
TRBV6-5	TRBJ2-3	.	few	CASSYSGQVNTDTQYF	TGTGCCAGCAGTTACTCGGGGCAGGTTAACACAGATACGCAGTATTTT
TRBV29-1	TRBJ2-1	.	.	CSATPGTGRGEQFF	TGCAGCGCTACGCCCGGGACTGGGAGAGGGGAGCAGTTCTTC
TRBV12-3/TRBV12-4	TRBJ2-1	.	.	CASTKGGSYNEQFF	TGTGCCAGCACCAAAGGAGGCTCCTACAATGAGCAGTTCTTC
TRBV20-1	TRBJ2-7	.	.	CSARVRESFSSYEQYF	TGCAGTGCTAGAGTTCGGGAGAGCTTCTCATCCTACGAGCAGTACTTC
TRBV12-3/TRBV12-4	TRBJ2-1	.	many	CATYGPSYNEQFF	TGTGCCACGTACGGTCCATCCTACAATGAGCAGTTCTTC
TRBV6-1	TRBJ1-6	.	many	CASKSHGQNNSPLHF	TGTGCCAGCAAATCACATGGACAGAATAATTCACCCCTCCACTTT
TRBV4-3	TRBJ2-6	.	few	CASSQDVGGGTGANVLTF	TGCGCCAGCAGCCAAGATGTGGGAGGGGGGACTGGGGCCAACGTCCTGACTTTC
TRBV29-1	TRBJ2-1	.	many	CSVEYGDTYNEQFF	TGCAGCGTTGAGTACGGGGACACATACAATGAGCAGTTCTTC
TRBV7-2	TRBJ1-2	.	.	CASSPTSAGYTF	TGTGCCAGCAGCCCTACGAGCGCCGGCTACACCTTC
TRBV5-1	TRBJ2-3	.	.	CASSFKGGPDTQYF	TGCGCCAGCAGCTTTAAGGGGGGACCAGATACGCAGTATTTT
TRBV28	TRBJ2-2	.	few	CASSTWGRGTGELFF	TGTGCCAGCAGTACTTGGGGGCGTGGAACCGGGGAGCTGTTTTTT
TRBV27	TRBJ2-7	.	.	CASRPQEYYEQYF	TGTGCCAGCAGACCTCAAGAATACTACGAGCAGTACTTC
TRBV11-2	TRBJ2-7	TRBD1	many	CASSVAGTGAYSYEQYF	TGTGCCAGCAGCGTAGCTGGGACAGGGGCCTACTCCTACGAGCAGTACTTC
TRBV18	TRBJ2-7	.	.	CASSPLQGSEQYF	TGTGCCAGCTCTCCTTTACAGGGTTCCGAGCAGTACTTC
TRBV20-1	TRBJ2-7	TRBD2	once	CSARDSVAGDSYEQYF	TGCAGTGCTAGAGATAGCGTGGCGGGGGACTCCTACGAGCAGTACTTC
TRBV6-5	TRBJ2-5	.	many	CASSSGANQETQYF	TGTGCCAGCAGTTCCGGGGCTAACCAAGAGACCCAGTACTTC
TRBV11-2	TRBJ2-3	.	few	CASSRWGTQYF	TGTGCCAGCAGCCGCTGGGGTACGCAGTATTTT
TRBV6-2/TRBV6-3	TRBJ2-7	.	.	CASTPPNSREQYF	TGTGCCAGCACCCCCCCGAACTCCCGCGAGCAGTACTTC